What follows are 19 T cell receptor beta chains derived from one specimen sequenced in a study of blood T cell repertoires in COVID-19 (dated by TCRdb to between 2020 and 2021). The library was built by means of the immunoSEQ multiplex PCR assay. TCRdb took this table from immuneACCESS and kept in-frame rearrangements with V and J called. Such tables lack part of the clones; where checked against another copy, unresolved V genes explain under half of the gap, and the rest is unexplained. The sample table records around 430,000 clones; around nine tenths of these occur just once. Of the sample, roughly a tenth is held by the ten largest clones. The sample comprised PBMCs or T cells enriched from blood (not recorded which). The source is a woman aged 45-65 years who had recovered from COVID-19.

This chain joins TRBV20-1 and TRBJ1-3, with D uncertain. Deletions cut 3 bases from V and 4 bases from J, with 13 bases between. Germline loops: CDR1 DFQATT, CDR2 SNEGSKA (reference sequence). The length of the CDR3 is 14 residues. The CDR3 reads CSASRIGVGNTIYF. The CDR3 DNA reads TGCAGTGCTAGTCGGATCGGGGTAGGAAACACCATATATTTT.

The DNA of the CDR3 is TGTGCCAGAAAGTACGTCCCCTCGCGGATTAATTCACCCCTCCACTTT. Translation: CARKYVPSRINSPLHF. This chain connects TRBV19 to TRBJ1-6, with D uncertain. The germline V gene has CDR1 LNHDA and CDR2 SQIVND (reference sequence). CDR3 length: 16 residues. Deletions cut 9 bases from V and 6 bases from J, with 21 bases between.

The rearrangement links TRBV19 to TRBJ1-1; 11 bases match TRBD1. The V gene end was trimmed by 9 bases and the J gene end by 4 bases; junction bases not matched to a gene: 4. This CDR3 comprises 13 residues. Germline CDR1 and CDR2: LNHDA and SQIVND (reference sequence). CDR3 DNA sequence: TGTGCCAGCCGCGGGACAGGGGGCACTGAAGCTTTCTTT. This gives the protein CASRGTGGTEAFF.

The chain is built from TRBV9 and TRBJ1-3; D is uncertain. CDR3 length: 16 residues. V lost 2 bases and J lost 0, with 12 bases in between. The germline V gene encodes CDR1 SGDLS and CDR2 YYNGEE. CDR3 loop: CASSVSPVGSGNTIYF. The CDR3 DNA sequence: TGTGCCAGCAGCGTCTCGCCGGTCGGCTCTGGAAACACCATATATTTT.

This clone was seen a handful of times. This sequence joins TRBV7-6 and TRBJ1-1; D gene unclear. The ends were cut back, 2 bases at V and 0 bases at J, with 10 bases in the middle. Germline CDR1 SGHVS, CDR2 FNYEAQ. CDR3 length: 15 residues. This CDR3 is CASSLTHPMNTEAFF. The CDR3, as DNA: TGTGCCAGCAGCTTAACTCACCCGATGAACACTGAAGCTTTCTTT.

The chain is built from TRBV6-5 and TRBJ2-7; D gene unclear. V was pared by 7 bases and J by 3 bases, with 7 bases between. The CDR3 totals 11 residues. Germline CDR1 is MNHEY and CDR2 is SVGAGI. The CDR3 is CASTPGYEQYF. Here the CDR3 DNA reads TGTGCCAGCACCCCAGGCTACGAGCAGTACTTC.

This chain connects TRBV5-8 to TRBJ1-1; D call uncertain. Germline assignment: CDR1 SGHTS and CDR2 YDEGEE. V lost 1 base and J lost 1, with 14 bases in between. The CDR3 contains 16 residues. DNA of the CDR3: TGTGCCAGCAGCTTGCTCGACACAACAAAGAACACTGAAGCTTTCTTT. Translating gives CASSLLDTTKNTEAFF.

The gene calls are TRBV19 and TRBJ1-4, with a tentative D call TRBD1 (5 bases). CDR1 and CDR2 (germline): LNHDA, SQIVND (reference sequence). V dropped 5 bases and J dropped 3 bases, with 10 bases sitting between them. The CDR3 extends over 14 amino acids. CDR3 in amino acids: CASSGHPSNEKLFF. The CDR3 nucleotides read TGTGCCAGTAGTGGACACCCATCTAATGAAAAACTGTTTTTT.

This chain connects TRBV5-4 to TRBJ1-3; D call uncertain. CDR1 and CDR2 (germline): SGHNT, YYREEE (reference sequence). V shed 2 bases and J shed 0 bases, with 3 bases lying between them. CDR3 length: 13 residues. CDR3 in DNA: TGTGCCAGCAGCTTCCGCTCTGGAAACACCATATATTTT. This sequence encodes CASSFRSGNTIYF.

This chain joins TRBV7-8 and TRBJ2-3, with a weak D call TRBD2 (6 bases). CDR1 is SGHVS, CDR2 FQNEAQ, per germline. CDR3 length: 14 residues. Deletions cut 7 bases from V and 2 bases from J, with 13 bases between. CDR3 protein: CASTLSGFTDTQYF. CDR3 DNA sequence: TGTGCCAGCACCCTTAGCGGTTTCACAGATACGCAGTATTTT.

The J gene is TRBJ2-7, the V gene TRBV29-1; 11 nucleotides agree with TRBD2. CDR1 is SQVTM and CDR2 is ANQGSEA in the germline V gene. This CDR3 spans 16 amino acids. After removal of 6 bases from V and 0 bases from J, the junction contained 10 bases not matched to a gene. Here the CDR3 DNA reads TGCAGCGTATCCGGGACTAGCGGCGCCAGCTCCTACGAGCAGTACTTC. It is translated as CSVSGTSGASSYEQYF.

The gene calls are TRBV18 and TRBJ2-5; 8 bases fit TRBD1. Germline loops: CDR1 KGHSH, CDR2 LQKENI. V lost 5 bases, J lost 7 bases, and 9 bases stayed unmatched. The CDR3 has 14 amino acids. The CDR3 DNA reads TGTGCCAGCTCATCACAGGGGGATATGCTGACCCAGTACTTC. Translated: CASSSQGDMLTQYF.

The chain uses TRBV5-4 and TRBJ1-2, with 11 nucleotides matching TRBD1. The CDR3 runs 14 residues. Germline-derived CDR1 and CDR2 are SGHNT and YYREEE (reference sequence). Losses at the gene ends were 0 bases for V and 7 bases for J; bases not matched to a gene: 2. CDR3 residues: CASSLGGTGGGYTF. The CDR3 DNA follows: TGTGCCAGCAGCTTGGGGGGGACAGGGGGTGGCTACACCTTC.

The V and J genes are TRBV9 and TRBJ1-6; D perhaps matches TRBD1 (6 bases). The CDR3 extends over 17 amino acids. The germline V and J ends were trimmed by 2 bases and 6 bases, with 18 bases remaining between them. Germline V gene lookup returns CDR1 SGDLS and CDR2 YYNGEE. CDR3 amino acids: CASSVMDSNFINSPLHF. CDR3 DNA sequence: TGTGCCAGCAGCGTTATGGACAGCAACTTCATTAATTCACCCCTCCACTTT.

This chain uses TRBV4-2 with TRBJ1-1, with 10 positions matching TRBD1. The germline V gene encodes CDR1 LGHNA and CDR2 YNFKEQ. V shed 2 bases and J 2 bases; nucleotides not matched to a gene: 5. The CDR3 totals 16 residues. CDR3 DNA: TGTGCCAGCAGCCAATCCGGGACAGGGGTCAACACTGAAGCTTTCTTT. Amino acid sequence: CASSQSGTGVNTEAFF.

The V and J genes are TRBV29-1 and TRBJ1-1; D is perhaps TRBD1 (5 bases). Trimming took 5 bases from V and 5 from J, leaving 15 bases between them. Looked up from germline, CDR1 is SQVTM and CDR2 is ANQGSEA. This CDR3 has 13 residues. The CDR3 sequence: CSVIGGNSTEAFF. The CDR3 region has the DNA TGCAGCGTTATCGGGGGAAATTCTACTGAAGCTTTCTTT.

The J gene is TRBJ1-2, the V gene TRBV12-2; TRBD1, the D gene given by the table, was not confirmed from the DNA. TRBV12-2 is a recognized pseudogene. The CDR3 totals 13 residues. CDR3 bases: TGTGCAAGTCGCGCACAGGGGAACTATGGCTACACCTTC. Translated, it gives CASRAQGNYGYTF.

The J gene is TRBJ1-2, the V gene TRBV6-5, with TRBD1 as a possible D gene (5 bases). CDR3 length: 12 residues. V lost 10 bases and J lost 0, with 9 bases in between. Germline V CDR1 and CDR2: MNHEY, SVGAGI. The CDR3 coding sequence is TGTGCCATTGTACAGGCTAACTATGGCTACACCTTC. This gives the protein CAIVQANYGYTF.

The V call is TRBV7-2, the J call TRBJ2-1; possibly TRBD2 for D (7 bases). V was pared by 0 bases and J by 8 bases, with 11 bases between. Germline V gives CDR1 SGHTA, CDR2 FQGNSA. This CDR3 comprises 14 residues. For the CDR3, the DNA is TGTGCCAGCAGCTTAGCTGGGGGGGCATATGAGCAGTTCTTC. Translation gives CASSLAGGAYEQFF. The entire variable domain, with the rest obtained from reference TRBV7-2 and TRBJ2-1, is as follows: GAGVSQSPSNKVTEKGKDVELRCDPISGHTALYWYRQSLGQGLEFLIYFQGNSAPDKSGLPSDRFSAERTGGSVSTLTIQRTQQEDSAVYLCASSLAGGAYEQFFGPGTRLTVL.